These 27 T cell receptor beta chains share one sample of origin, sequenced in a study of blood T cell repertoires in COVID-19. TCRdb's copy holds only in-frame clones and misses some; the assay was immunoSEQ multiplex PCR. The sample includes some 130,000 clones, more than 85% of them seen just once. Sequencing was carried out using peripheral blood. The receptors come from a man aged 50 or older with active or convalescent COVID-19.

The chain employs TRBV29-1 and TRBJ1-1; 8 bases match TRBD1. The germline V gene encodes CDR1 SQVTM and CDR2 ANQGSEA. The CDR3 is 15 residues long. Trimming took 3 bases from V and 5 from J; bases not matched to a gene: 11. The CDR3 DNA is TGCAGCGTTGAGAAGGACAGGGTGGAGGGAACTGAAGCTTTCTTT. Protein sequence: CSVEKDRVEGTEAFF.

The chain couples TRBV28 to TRBJ1-2, with a possible D match to TRBD1 (5 bases). Germline lookup yields CDR1 MDHEN and CDR2 SYDVKM. The V and J ends lost 6 bases and 1 base respectively, with 12 bases between them. The length of the CDR3 is 14 residues. Here the CDR3 DNA reads TGTGCCAGCAGGATCGACAGCGTTAACTATGGCTACACCTTC. Its protein product is CASRIDSVNYGYTF.

The chain combines TRBV11-2 with TRBJ2-1; D ambiguous. Germline V gives CDR1 SGHAT, CDR2 FQNNGV. Trimming shortened V by 1 base and J by 4 bases, and 5 bases separated the two germline ends. This CDR3 contains 13 residues. CDR3 sequence: CASSLVQYNEQFF. The DNA for the CDR3 is TGTGCCAGCAGCTTAGTACAGTACAATGAGCAGTTCTTC.

The chain has TRBV2 and TRBJ2-2, with 8 bases aligning to TRBD1. The CDR3 has 16 residues. Losses at the gene ends were 1 base for V and 2 bases for J; bases not matched to a gene: 3. CDR1 is SNHLY and CDR2 is FYNNEI in the germline V gene. The CDR3 reads CASSEGGQGNTGELFF. CDR3 nucleotides: TGTGCCAGCAGTGAAGGAGGACAGGGAAACACCGGGGAGCTGTTTTTT. Using reference TRBV2 and TRBJ2-2 for the parts outside the CDR3, the full variable domain is EPEVTQTPSHQVTQMGQEVILRCVPISNHLYFYWYRQILGQKVEFLVSFYNNEISEKSEIFDDQFSVERPDGSNFTLKIRSTKLEDSAMYFCASSEGGQGNTGELFFGEGSRLTVL.

The chain couples TRBV6-4 to TRBJ1-2; D uncertain. V lost 6 bases to trimming and J lost 4 bases, with 12 bases between them. This CDR3 is built from 13 residues. Germline-derived CDR1 and CDR2 are MRHNA and SNTAGT. The CDR3 protein is CASRPSGSYGYTF. The CDR3 bases are TGTGCCAGCAGACCCTCGGGGTCCTATGGCTACACCTTC.

The chain recombines TRBV5-1 with TRBJ2-1, with 7 bases that match TRBD2. V lost 4 bases and J lost 8; bases outside the gene matches: 3. Germline loops: CDR1 SGHRS, CDR2 YFSETQ. The CDR3 runs to 12 residues. CDR3 coding DNA: TGCGCCAGCAGCCCACGGGGGGATGAGCAGTTCTTC. It specifies CASSPRGDEQFF.

The V gene is TRBV7-2, the J gene TRBJ1-6; maybe TRBD1 (6 bases). Germline-derived CDR1 and CDR2 are SGHTA and FQGNSA. Deletions cut 3 bases from V and 7 bases from J, with 10 bases between. This CDR3 has 14 amino acids. This chain's CDR3 is CASSFNRANSPLHF. In DNA, the CDR3 is TGTGCCAGCAGCTTCAACAGGGCGAATTCACCCCTCCACTTT.

The chain uses TRBV29-1 and TRBJ2-5; D perhaps matches TRBD1 (6 bases). Per the germline V gene, CDR1 is SQVTM and CDR2 is ANQGSEA. Trimming took off 5 bases at V and 6 bases at J, with 10 bases between the two ends. The CDR3 has 11 residues. The CDR3 here is CSVIRGQTQYF. CDR3 bases: TGCAGCGTTATCAGGGGACAGACCCAGTACTTC. Supplemented by reference TRBV29-1 and TRBJ2-5, the full variable domain reads SAVISQKPSRDICQRGTSLTIQCQVDSQVTMMFWYRQQPGQSLTLIATANQGSEATYESGFVIDKFPISRPNLTFSTLTVSNMSPEDSSIYLCSVIRGQTQYFGPGTRLLVL.

This clone was seen just once. The rearrangement links TRBV5-1 to TRBJ1-1; 9 bases fit TRBD1. This CDR3 has 13 amino acids. The V segment lost 3 bases and the J segment 5 bases; nucleotides outside the gene matches: 2. CDR1 is SGHRS, CDR2 YFSETQ, per germline. CDR3: CASSWTGVTEAFF. In nucleotides, the CDR3 is TGCGCCAGCAGCTGGACAGGGGTTACTGAAGCTTTCTTT.

The chain has TRBV6-5 and TRBJ2-1; D is possibly TRBD1 (6 bases). This CDR3 comprises 15 residues. V was pared by 0 bases and J by 5 bases, with 11 bases between. Germline CDR1 is MNHEY and CDR2 is SVGAGI. In nucleotides, the CDR3 is TGTGCCAGCAGTTACTCGTGGGGGCGCAACAATGAGCAGTTCTTC. Protein product: CASSYSWGRNNEQFF.

The chain couples TRBV27 to TRBJ1-1; 8 bases fit TRBD1. V dropped 5 bases and J dropped 2; count of bases not matched to a gene: 1. The CDR3 runs to 13 residues. Germline assignment: CDR1 MNHEY and CDR2 SMNVEV (reference sequence). The DNA of the CDR3 is TGTGCCAGCAGTCAGGGGGCCAACACTGAAGCTTTCTTT. It codes for CASSQGANTEAFF.

The V and J genes are TRBV27 and TRBJ1-2; D is unclear. The CDR3 runs 16 residues. The V gene's germline CDR1 is MNHEY and CDR2 SMNVEV (reference sequence). Deletions cut 6 bases from V and 6 bases from J, with 23 bases between. CDR3 loop: CASREDGEQGLDGYTF. CDR3 sequence (DNA): TGTGCCAGCAGGGAAGACGGGGAACAAGGTCTAGATGGCTACACCTTC.

This sequence joins TRBV6-5 and TRBJ2-7; 10 bases match TRBD1. The CDR3 consists of 15 residues. V shed 0 bases and J 4 bases; nucleotides not matched to a gene: 3. Germline lookup yields CDR1 MNHEY and CDR2 SVGAGI. CDR3 amino acids: CASSYSGTGVYEQYF. Here the CDR3 DNA reads TGTGCCAGCAGTTACTCTGGGACAGGGGTGTACGAGCAGTACTTC.

V is TRBV9 and J is TRBJ2-6; 7 bases match TRBD1. Trimming cost V 4 bases and J 4 bases; bases outside gene matches: 5. This CDR3 contains 15 residues. Germline CDR1 SGDLS, CDR2 YYNGEE. The CDR3 loop is CASSPTGSGANVLTF. CDR3 sequence (DNA): TGTGCCAGCAGCCCGACAGGGTCCGGGGCCAACGTCCTGACTTTC.

This sequence joins TRBV5-1 and TRBJ2-7; TRBD2 matches 8 bases. The germline gives CDR1 SGHRS, CDR2 YFSETQ. The junction had 8 bases not matched to a gene; V was cut back by 0 bases and J by 0 bases. CDR3 length: 17 amino acids. The CDR3 DNA reads as TGCGCCAGCAGCTTGGGTGCGGGGGGACAAAGCTCCTACGAGCAGTACTTC. It is translated as CASSLGAGGQSSYEQYF.

In DNA form, the CDR3 reads TGCGCCAGCAGCCAAACGGTCCCAGGGGGCTCGCACTATGGCTACACCTTC. Translated, it gives CASSQTVPGGSHYGYTF. This rearrangement joins TRBV4-3 to TRBJ1-2, with TRBD1 matching over 8 bases. CDR3 length: 17 amino acids. With 2 bases clipped from V and 3 bases from J, the junction kept 11 bases outside the gene matches. The V gene's germline CDR1 is LGHNA and CDR2 YSLEER.

The rearrangement links TRBV7-9 to TRBJ2-1; D is uncertain. Trimming stripped 3 bases from V and 9 bases from J, with 9 bases between. CDR3 length equals 12 residues. Germline lookup yields CDR1 SEHNR and CDR2 FQNEAQ (reference sequence). CDR3 protein: CASSFTSVEQFF. DNA for the CDR3: TGTGCCAGCAGCTTTACGTCGGTTGAGCAGTTCTTC.

This CDR3 reads CASSSGQGASWISPLHF. DNA of the CDR3: TGCGCCAGCAGCTCGGGACAGGGGGCGTCATGGATTTCACCCCTCCACTTT. This sequence joins TRBV5-1 and TRBJ1-6; the match to TRBD1 covers 12 bases. V lost 3 bases to trimming and J lost 9 bases; unmatched junction nucleotides: 10. The germline gives CDR1 SGHRS, CDR2 YFSETQ. This CDR3 is built from 17 residues.

This clone appeared a single time. This chain uses TRBV6-6 with TRBJ1-5; no firm D call. CDR1 and CDR2 (germline): MNHNY, SVGAGI (reference sequence). There are 13 residues in the CDR3. The V and J ends lost 4 bases and 2 bases respectively, with 6 bases between them. CDR3 DNA: TGTGCCAGCAGTTGGTCGGGCAATCAGCCCCAGCATTTT. Translated: CASSWSGNQPQHF.

V gene TRBV18 combines with J gene TRBJ2-7; 9 bases match TRBD2. The CDR3 covers 15 residues. V gave up 6 bases and J gave up 4 bases; unmatched junction bases: 10. In germline, CDR1 is KGHSH, CDR2 LQKENI. The CDR3 nucleotides read TGTGCCAGCTCGGGCAATAGCGGGGGCTATTACGAGCAGTACTTC. Its protein product is CASSGNSGGYYEQYF.

This clone occurred a few times. The chain is built from TRBV18 and TRBJ2-7, with D perhaps matching TRBD2 (6 bases). The CDR3 has 16 residues. Trimming shortened V by 0 bases and J by 3 bases, and 15 bases separated the two germline ends. Germline assignment: CDR1 KGHSH and CDR2 LQKENI. CDR3 region: CASSPPLSAGRYEQYF. The CDR3 DNA reads TGTGCCAGCTCACCACCGCTCTCAGCGGGCCGCTACGAGCAGTACTTC.

The chain has TRBV13 and TRBJ2-7; the match to TRBD1 covers 8 bases. Germline V lookup: CDR1 PRHDT, CDR2 FYEKMQ (reference sequence). The CDR3 contains 14 residues. The J segment lost 5 bases and the V segment lost 5 bases, leaving 8 bases of the junction unmatched. CDR3 bases: TGTGCCAGCAGCCCCGGACAGGGCCGGAACGAGCAGTACTTC. It translates to CASSPGQGRNEQYF.

The chain employs TRBV27 and TRBJ2-2; no definite D call. The CDR3 is made up of 15 amino acids. Germline V gives CDR1 MNHEY, CDR2 SMNVEV (reference sequence). V lost 1 base and J 6 bases, leaving 12 bases between the germline ends. In DNA form, the CDR3 reads TGTGCCAGCAGTTTATTTATGAGGTCGGCCGGGGAGCTGTTTTTT. This codes for CASSLFMRSAGELFF.

The V and J genes are TRBV3-1 (or the pseudogene TRBV3-2) and TRBJ2-7; 11 bases line up with TRBD1. Germline trimming cut 5 bases from V and 5 bases from J; bases unmatched to any gene: 8. The CDR3 consists of 15 residues. Germline V CDR1 and CDR2: LGHDT, YNNKEL (reference sequence). The CDR3 DNA reads as TGTGCCAGCAGCACCCACCGGGACAGGGGGGACGAGCAGTACTTC. It translates to CASSTHRDRGDEQYF.

The chain combines TRBV24-1 with TRBJ1-1; a weak D match, TRBD1 (6 bases). The germline V gene encodes CDR1 KGHDR and CDR2 SFDVKD. V lost 5 bases and J lost 1, with 7 bases in between. This CDR3 spans 13 amino acids. The CDR3 region is CATSVQGNTEAFF. For the CDR3, the DNA is TGTGCCACCAGTGTACAGGGGAACACTGAAGCTTTCTTT.

The chain couples TRBV5-4 to TRBJ1-2, with 8 bases identical to TRBD1. The CDR3 extends over 15 amino acids. Germline assignment: CDR1 SGHNT and CDR2 YYREEE (reference sequence). The V segment lost 4 bases and the J segment 4 bases; nucleotides outside the gene matches: 9. The CDR3 is CASSPRTGRGYGYTF. CDR3 sequence (DNA): TGTGCCAGCAGCCCACGGACAGGGCGGGGCTATGGCTACACCTTC.

The chain carries TRBV5-1 and TRBJ1-3, with D tentatively TRBD1 (6 bases). Germline CDR1 SGHRS, CDR2 YFSETQ. The CDR3 spans 16 residues. V lost 2 bases, J lost 1 base, and 13 bases lay in between. Here the CDR3 DNA reads TGCGCCAGCAGCTTACCGACAGGAGAGTCTGGAAACACCATATATTTT. Translating gives CASSLPTGESGNTIYF.